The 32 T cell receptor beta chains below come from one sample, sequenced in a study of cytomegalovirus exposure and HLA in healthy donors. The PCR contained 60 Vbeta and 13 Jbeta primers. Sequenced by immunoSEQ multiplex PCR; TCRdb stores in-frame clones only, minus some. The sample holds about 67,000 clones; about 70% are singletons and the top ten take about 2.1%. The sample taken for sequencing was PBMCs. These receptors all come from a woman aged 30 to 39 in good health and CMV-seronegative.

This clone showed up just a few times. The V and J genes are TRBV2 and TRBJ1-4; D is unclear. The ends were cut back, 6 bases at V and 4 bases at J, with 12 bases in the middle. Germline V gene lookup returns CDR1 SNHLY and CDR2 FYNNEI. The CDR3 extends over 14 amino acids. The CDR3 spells CASSLRGNNEKLFF. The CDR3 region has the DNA TGTGCCAGCAGCTTGAGAGGAAATAATGAAAAACTGTTTTTT.

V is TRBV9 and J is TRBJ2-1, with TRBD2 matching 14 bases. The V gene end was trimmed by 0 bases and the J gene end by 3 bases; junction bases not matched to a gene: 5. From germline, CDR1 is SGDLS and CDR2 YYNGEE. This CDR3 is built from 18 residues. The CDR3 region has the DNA TGTGCCAGCAGCGTAGGGACTAGCGGGGGGTTTCTCTACAATGAGCAGTTCTTC. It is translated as CASSVGTSGGFLYNEQFF.

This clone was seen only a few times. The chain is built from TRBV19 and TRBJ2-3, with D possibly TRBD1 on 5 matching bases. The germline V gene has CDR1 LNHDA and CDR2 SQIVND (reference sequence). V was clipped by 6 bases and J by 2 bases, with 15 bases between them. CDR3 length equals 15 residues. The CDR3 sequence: CASSRTGDPTDTQYF. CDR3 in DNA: TGTGCCAGTAGCCGAACAGGTGACCCCACAGATACGCAGTATTTT. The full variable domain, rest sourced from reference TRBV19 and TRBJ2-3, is DGGITQSPKYLFRKEGQNVTLSCEQNLNHDAMYWYRQDPGQGLRLIYYSQIVNDFQKGDIAEGYSVSREKKESFPLTVTSAQKNPTAFYLCASSRTGDPTDTQYFGPGTRLTVL.

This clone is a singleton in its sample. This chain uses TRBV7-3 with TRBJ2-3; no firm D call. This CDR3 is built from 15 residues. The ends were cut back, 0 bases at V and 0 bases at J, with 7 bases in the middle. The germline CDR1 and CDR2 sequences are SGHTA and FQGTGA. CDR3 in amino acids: CASSLTGTSTDTQYF. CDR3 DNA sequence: TGTGCCAGCAGCTTAACGGGCACTAGCACAGATACGCAGTATTTT. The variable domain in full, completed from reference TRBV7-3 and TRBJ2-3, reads GAGVSQTPSNKVTEKGKYVELRCDPISGHTALYWYRQSLGQGPEFLIYFQGTGAADDSGLPNDRFFAVRPEGSVSTLKIQRTERGDSAVYLCASSLTGTSTDTQYFGPGTRLTVL.

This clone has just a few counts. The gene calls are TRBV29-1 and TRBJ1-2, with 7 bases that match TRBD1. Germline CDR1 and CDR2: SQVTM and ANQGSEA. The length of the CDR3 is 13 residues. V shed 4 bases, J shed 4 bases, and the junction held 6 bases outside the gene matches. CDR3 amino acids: CSVGVGQTYGYTF. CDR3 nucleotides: TGCAGCGTTGGGGTGGGACAGACCTATGGCTACACCTTC. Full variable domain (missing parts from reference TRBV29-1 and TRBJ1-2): SAVISQKPSRDICQRGTSLTIQCQVDSQVTMMFWYRQQPGQSLTLIATANQGSEATYESGFVIDKFPISRPNLTFSTLTVSNMSPEDSSIYLCSVGVGQTYGYTFGSGTRLTVV.

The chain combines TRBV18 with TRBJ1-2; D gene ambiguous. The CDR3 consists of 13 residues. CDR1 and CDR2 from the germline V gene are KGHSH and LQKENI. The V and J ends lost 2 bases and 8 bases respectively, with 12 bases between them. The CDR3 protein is CASSPGHEQGYTF. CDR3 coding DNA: TGTGCCAGCTCACCAGGGCACGAGCAGGGCTACACCTTC.

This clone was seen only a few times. CDR3 protein: CASSPIMIGGGANYGYTF. CDR3 nucleotides: TGTGCCAGCAGCCCTATTATGATCGGCGGGGGAGCGAACTATGGCTACACCTTC. V gene TRBV4-2 combines with J gene TRBJ1-2, with a possible D match to TRBD1 (5 bases). V dropped 4 bases and J dropped 2 bases, with 23 bases sitting between them. The V gene's germline CDR1 is LGHNA and CDR2 YNFKEQ. The CDR3 has 18 residues.

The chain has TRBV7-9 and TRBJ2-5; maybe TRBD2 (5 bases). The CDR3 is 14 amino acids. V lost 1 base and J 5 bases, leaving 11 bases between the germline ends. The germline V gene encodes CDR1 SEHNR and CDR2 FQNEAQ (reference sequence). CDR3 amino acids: CASSLVRLAETQYF. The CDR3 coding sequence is TGTGCCAGCAGCTTAGTACGGCTAGCTGAGACCCAGTACTTC.

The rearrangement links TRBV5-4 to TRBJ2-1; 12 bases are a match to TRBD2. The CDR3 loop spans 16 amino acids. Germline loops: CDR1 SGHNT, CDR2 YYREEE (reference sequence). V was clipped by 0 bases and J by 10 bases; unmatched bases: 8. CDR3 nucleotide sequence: TGTGCCAGCAGCTTGGGGAGACTAGCGGGGGCCAGGGAGCAGTTCTTC. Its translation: CASSLGRLAGAREQFF.

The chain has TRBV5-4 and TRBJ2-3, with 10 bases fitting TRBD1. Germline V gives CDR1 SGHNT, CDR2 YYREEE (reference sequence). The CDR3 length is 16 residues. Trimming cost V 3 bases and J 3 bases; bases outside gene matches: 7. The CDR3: CASSSSTGGATDTQYF. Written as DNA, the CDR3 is TGTGCCAGCAGCTCCTCGACAGGGGGCGCAACAGATACGCAGTATTTT.

The CDR3 reads CAISDSGLAANTGELFF. Written as DNA, the CDR3 is TGTGCCATCAGTGACTCTGGACTAGCAGCGAACACCGGGGAGCTGTTTTTT. V and J are TRBV10-3 and TRBJ2-2; 8 bases fit TRBD2. The V segment lost 3 bases and the J segment 0 bases; nucleotides outside the gene matches: 6. The CDR3 length is 17 residues. Germline V gene lookup returns CDR1 ENHRY and CDR2 SYGVKD.

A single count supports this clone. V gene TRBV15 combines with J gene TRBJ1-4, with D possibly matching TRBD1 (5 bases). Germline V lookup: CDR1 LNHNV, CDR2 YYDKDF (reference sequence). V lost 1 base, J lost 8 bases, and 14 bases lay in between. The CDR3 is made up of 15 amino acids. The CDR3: CATSRVGRAGEKLFF. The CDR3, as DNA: TGTGCCACCAGCAGAGTTGGCAGGGCAGGGGAAAAACTGTTTTTT.

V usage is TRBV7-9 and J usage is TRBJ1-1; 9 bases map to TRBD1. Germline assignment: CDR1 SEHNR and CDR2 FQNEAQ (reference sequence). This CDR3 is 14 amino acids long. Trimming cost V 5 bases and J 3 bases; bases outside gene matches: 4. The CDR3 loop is CASSRTGDHTEAFF. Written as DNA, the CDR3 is TGTGCCAGCAGCCGGACAGGGGATCACACTGAAGCTTTCTTT.

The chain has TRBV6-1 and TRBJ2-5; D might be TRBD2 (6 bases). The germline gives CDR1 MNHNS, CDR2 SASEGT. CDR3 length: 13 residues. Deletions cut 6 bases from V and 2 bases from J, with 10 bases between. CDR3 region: CASSRGLQETQYF. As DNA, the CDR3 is TGTGCCAGCAGCCGGGGACTTCAAGAGACCCAGTACTTC.

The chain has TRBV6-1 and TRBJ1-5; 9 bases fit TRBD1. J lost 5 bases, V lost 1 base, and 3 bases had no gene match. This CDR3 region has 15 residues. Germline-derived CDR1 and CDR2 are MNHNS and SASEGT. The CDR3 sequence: CASSEGGTGYQPQHF. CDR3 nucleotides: TGTGCCAGCAGTGAAGGTGGGACAGGGTATCAGCCCCAGCATTTT.

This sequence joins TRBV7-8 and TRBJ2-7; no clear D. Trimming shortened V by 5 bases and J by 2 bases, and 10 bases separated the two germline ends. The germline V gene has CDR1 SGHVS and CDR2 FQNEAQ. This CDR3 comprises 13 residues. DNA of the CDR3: TGTGCCAGCAGCCATGGGCAGGCCTACGAGCAGTACTTC. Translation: CASSHGQAYEQYF. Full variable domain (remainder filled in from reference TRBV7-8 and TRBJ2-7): GAGVSQSPRYKVAKRGQDVALRCDPISGHVSLFWYQQALGQGPEFLTYFQNEAQLDKSGLPSDRFFAERPEGSVSTLKIQRTQQEDSAVYLCASSHGQAYEQYFGPGTRLTVT.

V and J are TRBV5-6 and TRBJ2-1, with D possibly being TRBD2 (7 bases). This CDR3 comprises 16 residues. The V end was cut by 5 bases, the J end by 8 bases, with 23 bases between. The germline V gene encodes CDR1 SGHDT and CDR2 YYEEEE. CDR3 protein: CASSPRVGGRRYEQFF. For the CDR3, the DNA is TGTGCCAGCAGTCCCCGGGTCGGGGGGCGTCGGTATGAGCAGTTCTTC.

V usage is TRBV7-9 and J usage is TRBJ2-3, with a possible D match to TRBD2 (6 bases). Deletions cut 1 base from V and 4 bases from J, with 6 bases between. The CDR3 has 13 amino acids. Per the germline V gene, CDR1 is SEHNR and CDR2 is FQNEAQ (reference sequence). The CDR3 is CASSLGGADTQYF. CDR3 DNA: TGTGCCAGCAGCTTAGGGGGGGCAGATACGCAGTATTTT.

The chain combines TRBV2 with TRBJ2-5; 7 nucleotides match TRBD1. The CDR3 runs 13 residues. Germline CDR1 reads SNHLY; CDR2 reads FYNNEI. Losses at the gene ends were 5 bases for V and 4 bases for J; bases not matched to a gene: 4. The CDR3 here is CASSRGPRETQYF. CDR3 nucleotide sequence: TGTGCCAGCAGTAGGGGGCCTCGAGAGACCCAGTACTTC. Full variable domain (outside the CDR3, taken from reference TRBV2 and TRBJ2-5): EPEVTQTPSHQVTQMGQEVILRCVPISNHLYFYWYRQILGQKVEFLVSFYNNEISEKSEIFDDQFSVERPDGSNFTLKIRSTKLEDSAMYFCASSRGPRETQYFGPGTRLLVL.

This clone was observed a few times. The CDR3: CASSTGQDHVGNTIYF. The CDR3 nucleotides read TGCGCCAGCAGCACCGGACAGGATCACGTTGGAAACACCATATATTTT. The chain uses TRBV5-1 and TRBJ1-3; TRBD1 agrees at 7 bases. The V gene's germline CDR1 is SGHRS and CDR2 YFSETQ. This CDR3 is 16 amino acids long. Trimming removed 4 bases from V and 3 bases from J; junction bases left unmatched: 10.

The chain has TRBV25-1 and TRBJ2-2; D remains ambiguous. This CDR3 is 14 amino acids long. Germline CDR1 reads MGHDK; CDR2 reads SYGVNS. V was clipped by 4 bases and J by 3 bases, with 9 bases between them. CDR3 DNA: TGTGCCAGCAGTGTGTCCAGGTACACCGGGGAGCTGTTTTTT. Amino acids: CASSVSRYTGELFF.

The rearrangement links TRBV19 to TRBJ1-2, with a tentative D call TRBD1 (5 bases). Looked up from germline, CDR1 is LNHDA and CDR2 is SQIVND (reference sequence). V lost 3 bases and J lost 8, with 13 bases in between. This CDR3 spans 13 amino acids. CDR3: CASSIPRGGGYTF. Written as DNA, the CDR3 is TGTGCCAGTAGTATCCCCCGCGGGGGGGGCTACACCTTC.

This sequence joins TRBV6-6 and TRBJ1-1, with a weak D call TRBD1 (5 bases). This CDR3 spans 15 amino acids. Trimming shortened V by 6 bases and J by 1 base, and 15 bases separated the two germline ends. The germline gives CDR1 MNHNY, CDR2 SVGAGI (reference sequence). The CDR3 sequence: CASRRGIDRNTEAFF. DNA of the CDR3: TGTGCCAGCAGGCGAGGAATCGACAGGAACACTGAAGCTTTCTTT.

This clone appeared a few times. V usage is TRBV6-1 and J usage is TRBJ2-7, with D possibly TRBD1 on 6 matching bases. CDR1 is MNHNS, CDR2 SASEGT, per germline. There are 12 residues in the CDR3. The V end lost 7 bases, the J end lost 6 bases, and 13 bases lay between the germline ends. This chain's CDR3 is CASKGDALEQYF. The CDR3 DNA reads TGTGCCAGCAAGGGGGACGCCCTCGAGCAGTACTTC.

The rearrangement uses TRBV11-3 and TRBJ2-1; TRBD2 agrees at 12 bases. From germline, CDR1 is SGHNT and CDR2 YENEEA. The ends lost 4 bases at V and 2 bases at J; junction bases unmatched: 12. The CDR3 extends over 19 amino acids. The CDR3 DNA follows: TGTGCCAGCAGCTCAGGGGGAGGACTAGCGGGAAAAACCTACAATGAGCAGTTCTTC. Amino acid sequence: CASSSGGGLAGKTYNEQFF.

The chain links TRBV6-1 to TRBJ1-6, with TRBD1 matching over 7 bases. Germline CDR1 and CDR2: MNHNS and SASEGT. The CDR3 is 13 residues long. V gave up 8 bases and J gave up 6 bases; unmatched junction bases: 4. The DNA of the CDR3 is TGTGCCAGCCTCGGGACAGCTAATTCACCCCTCCACTTT. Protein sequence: CASLGTANSPLHF.

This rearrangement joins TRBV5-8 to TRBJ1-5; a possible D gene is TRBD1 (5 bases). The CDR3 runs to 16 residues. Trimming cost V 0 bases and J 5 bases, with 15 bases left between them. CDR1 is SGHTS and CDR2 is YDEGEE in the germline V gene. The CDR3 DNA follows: TGTGCCAGCAGCTTGGAGTACGGCAGGGAAGATCAGCCCCAGCATTTT. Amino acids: CASSLEYGREDQPQHF.

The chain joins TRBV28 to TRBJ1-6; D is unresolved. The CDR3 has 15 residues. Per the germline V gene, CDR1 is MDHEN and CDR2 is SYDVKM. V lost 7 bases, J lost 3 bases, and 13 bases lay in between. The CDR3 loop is CASIDAALYNSPLHF. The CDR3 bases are TGTGCCAGCATCGACGCGGCCCTCTATAATTCACCCCTCCACTTT.

The CDR3 DNA reads TGCGCCAGCAGCTTGGAGGGACTAGCGGGGAGTAGCACAGATACGCAGTATTTT. Amino acid sequence: CASSLEGLAGSSTDTQYF. The chain recombines TRBV5-1 with TRBJ2-3, with TRBD2 matching over 13 bases. J lost 0 bases, V lost 0 bases, and 4 bases had no gene match. CDR1 is SGHRS, CDR2 YFSETQ, per germline. This CDR3 is 18 amino acids long.

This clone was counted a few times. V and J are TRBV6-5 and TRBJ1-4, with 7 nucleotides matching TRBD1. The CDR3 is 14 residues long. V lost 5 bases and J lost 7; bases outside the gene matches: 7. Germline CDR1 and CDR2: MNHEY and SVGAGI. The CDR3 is CASSERTGSEKLFF. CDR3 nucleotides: TGTGCCAGCAGTGAACGGACAGGATCTGAAAAACTGTTTTTT.

The chain's CDR3 is CASSLESNTEAFF. The CDR3 nucleotides read TGCGCCAGCAGCTTGGAAAGCAACACTGAAGCTTTCTTT. The J gene is TRBJ1-1, the V gene TRBV5-1; D gene ambiguous. The germline CDR1 and CDR2 sequences are SGHRS and YFSETQ. V was shortened by 0 bases and J by 2 bases, with 5 bases between the two germline ends. The CDR3 extends over 13 amino acids.

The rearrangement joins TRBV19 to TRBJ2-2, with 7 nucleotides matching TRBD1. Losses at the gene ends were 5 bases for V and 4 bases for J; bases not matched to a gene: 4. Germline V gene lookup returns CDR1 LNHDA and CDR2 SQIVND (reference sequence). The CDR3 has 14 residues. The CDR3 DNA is TGTGCCAGTAGTTTAAAGGGGGCCACCGGGGAGCTGTTTTTT. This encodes CASSLKGATGELFF.